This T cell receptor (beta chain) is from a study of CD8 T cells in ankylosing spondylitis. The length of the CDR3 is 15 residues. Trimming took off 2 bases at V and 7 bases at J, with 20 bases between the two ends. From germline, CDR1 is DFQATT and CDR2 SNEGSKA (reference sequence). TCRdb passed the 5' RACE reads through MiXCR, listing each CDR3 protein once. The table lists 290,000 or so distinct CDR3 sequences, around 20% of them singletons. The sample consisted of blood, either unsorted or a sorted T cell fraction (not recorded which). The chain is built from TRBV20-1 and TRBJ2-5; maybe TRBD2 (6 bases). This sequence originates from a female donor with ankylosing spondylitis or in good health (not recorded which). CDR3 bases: TGCAGTGCTAGACTCTCTTCGGGAGCGGCTCGGACCCAGTACTTC. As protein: CSARLSSGAARTQYF.